The entry that follows covers one T cell receptor beta chain sequence. The data stem from a study of blood T cells in healthy people across ages. The germline V gene has CDR1 MNHEY and CDR2 SVGEGT. Trimming left V 6 bases short and J 7 bases short, with 13 bases between. This CDR3 spans 13 amino acids. Alongside a J-beta primer mix, a sample-barcoded 5' primer served in a second PCR lasting about 6 to 11 cycles. TCRdb re-called the 5' RACE reads with MiXCR, one entry per CDR3 protein. The sample has roughly 1,100,000 distinct CDR3 sequences, 20% to 25% seen once. The same specimen was also included in a second study, on T cells of mothers and their children.

The chain is built from TRBV6-2 or TRBV6-3 and TRBJ2-1; D unresolved. What was sequenced was blood. The receptor's source is a girl aged 2 to 9 in good health. CDR3 sequence reads: CASRPRLVNEQFF. DNA for the CDR3: TGTGCCAGCAGACCTCGACTCGTGAATGAGCAGTTCTTC.